What follows describes a single T cell receptor (beta chain). The table came from immunoSEQ multiplex PCR; TCRdb's copy has only in-frame clones and leaves some out. The profile shows some 2,100,000 clones, about 92% of them singletons. This CDR3 region has 19 residues. Per germline, CDR1 SEHNR and CDR2 FQNEAQ (reference sequence). Trimming cost V 0 bases and J 3 bases; bases outside gene matches: 11. The entry originates in a study of shared clonotypes between healthy human individuals. Only CD45RO-negative cells positively selected for CCR7 counted as naive CD8 cells, so terminally differentiated effector memory CD45RA+ cells were excluded. Every donor, a Caucasian adult, lived in Nashville, Tennessee.

Source material: naive CD8+ T cells from PBMCs. The chain is built from TRBV7-9 and TRBJ2-2; 9 bases fit TRBD1. This clonotype was obtained from a man between 18 and 29 years old in good health. Some clones in this sample may be carry-over from other donors' samples. Here the CDR3 DNA reads TGTGCCAGCAGCTTAGCTGGAACGGGCGGGACAGGGTACACCGGGGAGCTGTTTTTT. Encoded protein: CASSLAGTGGTGYTGELFF.